The 19 T cell receptor beta chains below come from one sample, sequenced in a study of blood T cell repertoires in COVID-19 (TCRdb year 2020). The library was generated by the immunoSEQ multiplex PCR assay. Not all clones reach the TCRdb copy of this immuneACCESS table, which keeps in-frame sequences only. Checked studies attribute under half of the gap to unresolved V genes and leave the rest unexplained. The sample has fewer than 500,000 clones on record, approximately 92% of them singletons. The ten largest clones add up to 1% to 1.3% of the sample. Input material: PBMCs or T cells enriched from blood (not recorded which). The receptors stem from a man under 40 who had recovered from COVID-19.

The V gene is TRBV7-6, the J gene TRBJ2-7; D gene unclear. Germline V gives CDR1 SGHVS, CDR2 FNYEAQ. Between the trimmed V and J ends, which lost 1 base and 0 bases, there was a span of 13 bases. The CDR3 contains 16 residues. CDR3: CASSLGGDSSSYEQYF. CDR3 nucleotide sequence: TGTGCCAGCAGCTTAGGAGGAGACTCTTCCTCCTACGAGCAGTACTTC.

The V gene is TRBV6-5, the J gene TRBJ2-1, with 7 positions matching TRBD2. This CDR3 region has 12 residues. The germline V gene has CDR1 MNHEY and CDR2 SVGAGI. Germline trimming cut 8 bases from V and 14 bases from J; bases unmatched to any gene: 12. DNA of the CDR3: TGTGCCAGCTTTTCCTCTAGCGGAACGGAGTTCTTC. Translation: CASFSSSGTEFF.

The rearrangement uses TRBV19 and TRBJ1-1, with D uncertain. Germline CDR1 and CDR2: LNHDA and SQIVND (reference sequence). V was cut by 7 bases and J by 6 bases, with 18 bases left in between. The CDR3 is made up of 14 amino acids. CDR3: CASIGMAGFSEAFF. The CDR3 region has the DNA TGTGCCAGTATCGGAATGGCGGGGTTCTCTGAAGCTTTCTTT.

The CDR3 region has the DNA TGCGCCAGCAGCTTCCCCAGCTATGGCTACACCTTC. It codes for CASSFPSYGYTF. The chain combines TRBV10-1 with TRBJ1-2; D gene unclear. The CDR3 is 12 amino acids. CDR1 is WNHNN and CDR2 is SYGVQD in the germline V gene (reference sequence). Trimming took 6 bases from V and 4 from J, leaving 9 bases between them.

This clone appeared once. The CDR3 here is CASSPSSQVYNEQFF. The CDR3 DNA reads TGTGCCAGCAGCCCCTCGAGCCAAGTCTACAATGAGCAGTTCTTC. This sequence joins TRBV3-1 (or the pseudogene TRBV3-2) and TRBJ2-1; D uncertain. The CDR3 consists of 15 residues. Germline V gives CDR1 LGHDT, CDR2 YNNKEL (reference sequence). V was pared by 4 bases and J by 3 bases, with 13 bases between.

The V call is TRBV3-1 (or the pseudogene TRBV3-2), the J call TRBJ2-7; D is perhaps TRBD1 (7 bases). Germline values: CDR1 LGHDT, CDR2 YNNKEL (reference sequence). CDR3 length equals 15 residues. V lost 4 bases and J lost 5, with 18 bases in between. CDR3 residues: CASSPSGGRSHEQYF. CDR3 nucleotide sequence: TGTGCCAGCAGCCCATCAGGGGGGCGATCCCACGAGCAGTACTTC.

The chain carries TRBV24-1 and TRBJ1-5, with D tentatively TRBD1 (6 bases). This CDR3 contains 15 residues. Trimming cost V 3 bases and J 6 bases, with 14 bases left between them. Germline V gives CDR1 KGHDR, CDR2 SFDVKD. The DNA for the CDR3 is TGTGCCACCAGTGATGACACAGGGCCATTTCAGCCCCAGCATTTT. This codes for CATSDDTGPFQPQHF.

The chain uses TRBV5-1 and TRBJ1-1, with D perhaps TRBD1 (5 bases). This CDR3 comprises 15 residues. V lost 4 bases to trimming and J lost 6 bases, with 19 bases between them. Germline V gives CDR1 SGHRS, CDR2 YFSETQ. CDR3 region: CASSAGNVMSSEAFF. The CDR3 DNA is TGCGCCAGCAGCGCAGGGAATGTAATGAGCTCTGAAGCTTTCTTT.

This chain links TRBV3-1 (or the pseudogene TRBV3-2) with TRBJ2-7, with 14 bases fitting TRBD2. The V and J ends lost 4 bases and 5 bases, in that order; junction bases with no gene match: 7. CDR1 and CDR2 (germline): LGHDT, YNNKEL (reference sequence). The CDR3 runs to 16 residues. CDR3 sequence (DNA): TGTGCCAGCAGCCGAGCCGGGACTAGCGGGAGCCACGAGCAGTACTTC. It specifies CASSRAGTSGSHEQYF.

The J gene is TRBJ2-1, the V gene TRBV6-1; D is undetermined. V was shortened by 1 base and J by 6 bases, with 13 bases between the two germline ends. The CDR3 runs to 15 residues. CDR1 and CDR2 from the germline V gene are MNHNS and SASEGT. The DNA for the CDR3 is TGTGCCAGCAGTGAAGGGGTAGATGGCGGCAATGAGCAGTTCTTC. It is translated as CASSEGVDGGNEQFF.

This rearrangement joins TRBV24-1 to TRBJ2-5, with D maybe TRBD2 (6 bases). The CDR3 is 13 amino acids. V was shortened by 8 bases and J by 2 bases, with 11 bases between the two germline ends. Germline CDR1 KGHDR, CDR2 SFDVKD. CDR3 residues: CATMRRGQETQYF. The CDR3 DNA reads as TGTGCCACCATGCGGCGGGGTCAAGAGACCCAGTACTTC.

In this sample, this clone turned up once. The CDR3, as DNA: TGTGCCAGCAGTTTCCCCGGTTCACCCCTCCACTTT. It codes for CASSFPGSPLHF. The chain links TRBV12-3 or TRBV12-4 to TRBJ1-6; D gene unclear. V dropped 3 bases and J dropped 9 bases, with 6 bases sitting between them. The CDR3 sequence is 12 residues long.

The DNA for the CDR3 is TGTGCCAGCAATCCAACCGGCGGCTACAATGAGCAGTTCTTC. This gives the protein CASNPTGGYNEQFF. The gene calls are TRBV6-5 and TRBJ2-1; D unclear. Looked up from germline, CDR1 is MNHEY and CDR2 is SVGAGI. V was trimmed by 7 bases and J by 3 bases, leaving 13 bases between them. The CDR3 has 14 residues.

The table lists this clone with a count of one. A much larger clone lies a single base off, so this may be a read error. The gene calls are TRBV2 and TRBJ1-2; the match to TRBD1 covers 9 bases. Trimming removed 6 bases from V and 2 bases from J; junction bases left unmatched: 4. The CDR3 runs 14 residues. Germline CDR1 and CDR2: SNHLY and FYNNEI. CDR3: CASRPGTGNYGYTF. The CDR3 coding sequence is TGTGCCAGCAGACCCGGGACAGGGAACTATGGCTACACCTTC.

V and J are TRBV10-3 and TRBJ2-2; tentative D call: TRBD1 (6 bases). The germline V gene encodes CDR1 ENHRY and CDR2 SYGVKD. The length of the CDR3 is 15 residues. Deletions cut 2 bases from V and 2 bases from J, with 9 bases between. CDR3 coding DNA: TGTGCCATCAGTGAGGGGACACATAACACCGGGGAGCTGTTTTTT. Translating gives CAISEGTHNTGELFF.

Concerning this clone: The same CDR3 also results from other DNA sequences found in this sample. The rearrangement uses TRBV18 and TRBJ1-5; TRBD1 agrees at 7 bases. V was clipped by 3 bases and J by 7 bases; unmatched bases: 3. The CDR3 consists of 13 residues. Germline CDR1 reads KGHSH; CDR2 reads LQKENI. The CDR3 DNA reads as TGTGCCAGCTCACCTGACAGGGACCAGCCCCAGCATTTT. Encoded protein: CASSPDRDQPQHF.

This clone has just a few counts. The chain recombines TRBV29-1 with TRBJ1-2, with D perhaps matching TRBD1 (5 bases). The V gene lost 4 bases and the J gene lost 3 bases, with 9 bases spanning the gap. This CDR3 comprises 12 residues. The V gene's germline CDR1 is SQVTM and CDR2 ANQGSEA. The CDR3 DNA is TGCAGCGTTGGTGGGGGGGACTATGGCTACACCTTC. It encodes CSVGGGDYGYTF.

The chain uses TRBV24-1 and TRBJ2-2; D may be TRBD2 (6 bases). Germline CDR1 KGHDR, CDR2 SFDVKD. The CDR3 loop spans 15 amino acids. V was trimmed by 4 bases and J by 6 bases, leaving 14 bases between them. CDR3 amino acids: CATSDPGDLPGELFF. The CDR3 bases are TGTGCCACCAGTGACCCGGGGGATCTCCCCGGGGAGCTGTTTTTT.

V and J are TRBV3-1 (or the pseudogene TRBV3-2) and TRBJ2-1, with 11 nucleotides matching TRBD2. CDR3 length: 15 residues. With 4 bases clipped from V and 7 bases from J, the junction kept 6 bases outside the gene matches. From germline, CDR1 is LGHDT and CDR2 YNNKEL (reference sequence). CDR3 amino acids: CASSPPLAGGNEQFF. DNA for the CDR3: TGTGCCAGCAGCCCACCCTTAGCGGGAGGGAATGAGCAGTTCTTC.